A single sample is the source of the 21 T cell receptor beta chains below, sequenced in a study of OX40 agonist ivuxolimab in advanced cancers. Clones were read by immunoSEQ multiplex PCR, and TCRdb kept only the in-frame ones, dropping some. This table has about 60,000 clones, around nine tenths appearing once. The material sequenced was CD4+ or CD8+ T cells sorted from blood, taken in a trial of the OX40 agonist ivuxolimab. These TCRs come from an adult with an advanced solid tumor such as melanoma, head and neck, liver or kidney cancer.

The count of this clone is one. CDR3 DNA sequence: TGTGCCAGCAGCGTAGGGGACAGGGGTACAGATACGCAGTATTTT. This encodes CASSVGDRGTDTQYF. The chain is built from TRBV9 and TRBJ2-3; TRBD1 matches 10 bases. The CDR3 extends over 15 amino acids. After removal of 0 bases from V and 3 bases from J, the junction contained 1 base not matched to a gene. CDR1 is SGDLS and CDR2 is YYNGEE in the germline V gene.

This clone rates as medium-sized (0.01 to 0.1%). This CDR3 reads CASSIQGAYSNQPQHF. DNA of the CDR3: TGTGCCAGTAGTATCCAGGGGGCCTATAGCAATCAGCCCCAGCATTTT. The chain links TRBV19 to TRBJ1-5; 8 bases fit TRBD1. Trimming took 3 bases from V and 0 from J; bases not matched to a gene: 4. The CDR3 spans 16 residues. The germline gives CDR1 LNHDA, CDR2 SQIVND (reference sequence). The full variable domain, with the rest looked up from reference TRBV19 and TRBJ1-5, is DGGITQSPKYLFRKEGQNVTLSCEQNLNHDAMYWYRQDPGQGLRLIYYSQIVNDFQKGDIAEGYSVSREKKESFPLTVTSAQKNPTAFYLCASSIQGAYSNQPQHFGDGTRLSIL.

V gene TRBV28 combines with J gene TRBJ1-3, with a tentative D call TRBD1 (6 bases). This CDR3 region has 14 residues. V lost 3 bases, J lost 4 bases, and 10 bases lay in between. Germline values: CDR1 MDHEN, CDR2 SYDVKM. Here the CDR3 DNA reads TGTGCCAGCAGTTTCGCGGGGGCGGGAAACACCATATATTTT. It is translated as CASSFAGAGNTIYF.

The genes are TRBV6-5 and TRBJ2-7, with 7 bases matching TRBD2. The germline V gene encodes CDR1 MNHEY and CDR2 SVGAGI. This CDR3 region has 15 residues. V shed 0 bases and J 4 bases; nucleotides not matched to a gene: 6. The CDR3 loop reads CASSYSYAGEYEQYF. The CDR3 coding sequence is TGTGCCAGCAGTTACTCGTACGCGGGAGAATACGAGCAGTACTTC.

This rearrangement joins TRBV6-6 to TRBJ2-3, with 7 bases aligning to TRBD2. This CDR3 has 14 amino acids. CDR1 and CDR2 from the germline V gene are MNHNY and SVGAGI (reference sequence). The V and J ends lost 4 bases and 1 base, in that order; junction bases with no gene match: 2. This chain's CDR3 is CASSSAGGTDTQYF. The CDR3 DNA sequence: TGTGCCAGCAGTTCCGCGGGGGGCACAGATACGCAGTATTTT.

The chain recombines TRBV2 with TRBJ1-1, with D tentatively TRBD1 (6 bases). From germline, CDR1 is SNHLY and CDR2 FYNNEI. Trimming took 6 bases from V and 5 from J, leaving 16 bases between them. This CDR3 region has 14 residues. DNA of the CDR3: TGTGCCAGCAGAGTACAGGGAACCCTGACTGAAGCTTTCTTT. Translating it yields CASRVQGTLTEAFF.

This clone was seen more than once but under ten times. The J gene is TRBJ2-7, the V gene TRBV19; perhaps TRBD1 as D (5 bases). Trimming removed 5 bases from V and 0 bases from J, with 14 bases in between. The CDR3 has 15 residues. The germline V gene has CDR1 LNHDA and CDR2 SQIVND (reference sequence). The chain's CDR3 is CASSPNIRASYEQYF. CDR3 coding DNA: TGTGCCAGTAGTCCGAACATCAGGGCCTCCTACGAGCAGTACTTC.

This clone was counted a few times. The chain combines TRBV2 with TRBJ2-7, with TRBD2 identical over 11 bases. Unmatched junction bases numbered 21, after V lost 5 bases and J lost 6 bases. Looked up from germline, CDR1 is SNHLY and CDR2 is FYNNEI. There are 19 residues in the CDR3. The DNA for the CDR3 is TGTGCCAGCAGTTTACCCCCGGGACAGGGCCTAGCGGGAGGCGTCGAGCAGTACTTC. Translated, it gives CASSLPPGQGLAGGVEQYF.

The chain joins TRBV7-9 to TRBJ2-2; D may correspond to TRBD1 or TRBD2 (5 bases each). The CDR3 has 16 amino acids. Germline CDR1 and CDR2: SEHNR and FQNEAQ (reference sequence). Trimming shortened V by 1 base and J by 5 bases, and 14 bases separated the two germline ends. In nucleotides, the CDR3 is TGTGCCAGCAGCTTAGGAGGGGCAGGGATGACCGGGGAGCTGTTTTTT. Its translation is CASSLGGAGMTGELFF. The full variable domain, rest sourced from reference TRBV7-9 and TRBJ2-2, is DTGVSQNPRHKITKRGQNVTFRCDPISEHNRLYWYRQTLGQGPEFLTYFQNEAQLEKSRLLSDRFSAERPKGSFSTLEIQRTEQGDSAMYLCASSLGGAGMTGELFFGEGSRLTVL.

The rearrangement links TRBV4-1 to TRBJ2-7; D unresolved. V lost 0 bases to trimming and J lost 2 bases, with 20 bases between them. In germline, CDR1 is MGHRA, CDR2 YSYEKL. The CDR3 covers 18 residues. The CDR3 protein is CASSQDVFGGAITYEQYF. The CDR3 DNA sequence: TGCGCCAGCAGCCAAGACGTCTTTGGCGGAGCAATTACCTACGAGCAGTACTTC.

CDR3 DNA: TGTGCCAGCAGCTCCGGGACAGGGCTATACGAGCAGTACTTC. Its translation: CASSSGTGLYEQYF. The V and J genes are TRBV5-4 and TRBJ2-7; 9 bases line up with TRBD1. J gave up 4 bases and V 3 bases, and 5 bases lay outside the gene matches. This CDR3 has 14 residues. Per the germline V gene, CDR1 is SGHNT and CDR2 is YYREEE (reference sequence).

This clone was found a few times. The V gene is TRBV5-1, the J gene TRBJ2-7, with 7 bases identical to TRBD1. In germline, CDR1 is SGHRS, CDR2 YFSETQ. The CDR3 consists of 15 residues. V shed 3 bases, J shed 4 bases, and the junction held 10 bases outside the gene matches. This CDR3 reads CASSSGDRVSYEQYF. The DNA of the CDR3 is TGCGCCAGCAGCTCCGGGGACAGAGTAAGTTACGAGCAGTACTTC.

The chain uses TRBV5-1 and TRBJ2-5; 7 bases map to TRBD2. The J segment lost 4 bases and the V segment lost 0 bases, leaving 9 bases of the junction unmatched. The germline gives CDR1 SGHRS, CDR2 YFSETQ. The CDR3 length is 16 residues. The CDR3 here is CASSLVPGGRAETQYF. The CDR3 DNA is TGCGCCAGCAGCTTGGTACCGGGGGGAAGAGCAGAGACCCAGTACTTC. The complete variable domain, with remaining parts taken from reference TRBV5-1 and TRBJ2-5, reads KAGVTQTPRYLIKTRGQQVTLSCSPISGHRSVSWYQQTPGQGLQFLFEYFSETQRNKGNFPGRFSGRQFSNSRSEMNVSTLELGDSALYLCASSLVPGGRAETQYFGPGTRLLVL.

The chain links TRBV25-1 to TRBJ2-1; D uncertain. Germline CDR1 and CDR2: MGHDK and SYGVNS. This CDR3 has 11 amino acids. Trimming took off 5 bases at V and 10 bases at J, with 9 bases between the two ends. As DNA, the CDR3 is TGTGCCAGCAGTATCATATCGGAGCAGTTCTTC. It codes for CASSIISEQFF.

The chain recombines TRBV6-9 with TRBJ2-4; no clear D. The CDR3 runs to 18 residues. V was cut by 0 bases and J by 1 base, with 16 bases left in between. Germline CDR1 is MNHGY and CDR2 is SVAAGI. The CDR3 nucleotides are TGTGCCAGCAGTTATTCTCCTCCAGTGCTGGACGCCAAAAACATTCAGTACTTC. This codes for CASSYSPPVLDAKNIQYF.

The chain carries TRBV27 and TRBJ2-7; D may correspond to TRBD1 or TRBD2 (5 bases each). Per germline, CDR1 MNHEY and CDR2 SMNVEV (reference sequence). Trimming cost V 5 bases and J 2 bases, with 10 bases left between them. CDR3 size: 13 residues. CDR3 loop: CASSAGTPYEQYF. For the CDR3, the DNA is TGTGCCAGCAGTGCCGGGACCCCCTACGAGCAGTACTTC.

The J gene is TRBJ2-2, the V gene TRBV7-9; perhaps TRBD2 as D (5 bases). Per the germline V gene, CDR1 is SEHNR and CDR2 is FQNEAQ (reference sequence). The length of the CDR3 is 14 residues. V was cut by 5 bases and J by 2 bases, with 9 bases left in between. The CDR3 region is CASSMDSNTGELFF. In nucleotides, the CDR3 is TGTGCCAGCAGCATGGACTCTAACACCGGGGAGCTGTTTTTT.

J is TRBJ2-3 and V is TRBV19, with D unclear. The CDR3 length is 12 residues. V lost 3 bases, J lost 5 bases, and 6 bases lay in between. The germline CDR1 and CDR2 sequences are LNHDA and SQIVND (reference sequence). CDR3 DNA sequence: TGTGCCAGTAGTATCTCGAGAGATACGCAGTATTTT. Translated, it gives CASSISRDTQYF.

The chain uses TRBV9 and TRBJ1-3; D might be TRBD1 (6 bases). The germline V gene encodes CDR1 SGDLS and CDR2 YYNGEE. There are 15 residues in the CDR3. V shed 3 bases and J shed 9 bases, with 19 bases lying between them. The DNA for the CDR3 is TGTGCCAGCAGCGCCCTACAGGGACCTCGCGCCACCATATATTTT. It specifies CASSALQGPRATIYF.

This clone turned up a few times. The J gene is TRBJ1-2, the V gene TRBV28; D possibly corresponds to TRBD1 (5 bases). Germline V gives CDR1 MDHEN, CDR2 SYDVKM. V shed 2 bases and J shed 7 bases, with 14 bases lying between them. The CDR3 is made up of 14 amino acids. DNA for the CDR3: TGTGCCAGCAGTTTAGGTGGGGGAAGTTTTGGCTACACCTTC. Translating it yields CASSLGGGSFGYTF.

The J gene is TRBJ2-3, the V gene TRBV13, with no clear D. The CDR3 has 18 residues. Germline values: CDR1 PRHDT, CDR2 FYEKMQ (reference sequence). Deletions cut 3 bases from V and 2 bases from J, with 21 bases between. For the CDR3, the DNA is TGTGCCAGCAGCTTCTTTTCCGACCGCCCCGTTGACACAGATACGCAGTATTTT. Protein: CASSFFSDRPVDTDTQYF.